This entry concerns a single T cell receptor (beta chain). This specimen belongs to a study of blood T cells in healthy people across ages. PCR was performed a second time for about 6 to 11 cycles using a sample-barcoded 5' primer and a J-beta primer mix. TCRdb analysed the 5' RACE reads with MiXCR anew, one entry per CDR3 protein. The repertoire has more than 1,000,000 distinct CDR3 sequences, less than 25% of them found once; the top ten carry approximately 0.7%. The CDR3 is 16 residues long. V gave up 3 bases and J gave up 1 base, with 13 bases separating them. In germline, CDR1 is SNHLY, CDR2 FYNNEI. These data also formed part of another study, on T cells of mothers and their children.

Specimen: blood. V usage is TRBV2 and J usage is TRBJ2-1, with D perhaps TRBD2 (5 bases). This sequence originates from a girl aged 2-10 years in good health. This CDR3 reads CASSEYGLASYNEQFF. CDR3 nucleotides: TGTGCCAGCAGTGAGTACGGTCTAGCATCCTACAATGAGCAGTTCTTC.